The subject of this entry is one T cell receptor beta chain. Per the study methods: Scientists estimated how many nucleated cells there were by amplifying reference gene primers. TCRdb's table, derived via immunoSEQ multiplex PCR, lists solely in-frame clones and lacks some. V and J calls and clone size follow that table, whereas D and trimming were derived from the DNA. The sample includes around 47,000 clones, approximately 83% seen only once; the top ten take roughly 7.1%. This entry is derived from a study of blood T cell repertoires in COVID-19. The CDR3 is 18 amino acids. Germline-derived CDR1 and CDR2 are SGHTA and FQGTGA. Between the trimmed V and J ends, which lost 2 bases and 4 bases, there was a span of 22 bases.

The sample was peripheral blood. This receptor was identified in a man in his 70s with active COVID-19. The chain is built from TRBV7-3 and TRBJ2-3, with D maybe TRBD2 (5 bases). CDR3 loop: CASSLAGPAGLRSDTQYF. Written as DNA, the CDR3 is TGTGCCAGCAGCTTAGCAGGCCCTGCGGGTCTACGGTCAGATACGCAGTATTTT.